This TCR beta chain is drawn from a study of PD-1 blockade in classical Hodgkin lymphoma. Whole-study results and caveats: The baseline diversity of complete responders showed similarity to that of newly diagnosed patients. Newly diagnosed patients were said to have less baseline TCR diversity than healthy donors did.

A word on this clone: Its antigen remains unknown.

Profiling relied on immunoSEQ multiplex PCR, and the TCRdb table lists in-frame clones only, not all of them. The sample holds 6,000 to 9,500 clones, around 77% seen once. All the patients suffered relapse after autologous stem cell transplantation, and brentuximab vedotin exposure differed. CD4+ T cells were purified from thawed PBMCs by negative selection. The material sequenced was CD4+ T cells from blood, taken at baseline. This receptor was identified in a human donor with classical Hodgkin lymphoma.

The CDR3 spells CAWGWTPYNEQFF. CDR3 nucleotide sequence: TGTGCCTGGGGATGGACGCCATACAATGAGCAGTTCTTC. The J gene is TRBJ2-1, the V gene TRBV30; D is unresolved. This CDR3 region has 13 residues. CDR1 is GTSNPN and CDR2 is SVGIG in the germline V gene (reference sequence). V was trimmed by 5 bases and J by 4 bases, leaving 12 bases between them.